This TCR beta chain was obtained from a study of PD-L1 blockade in urothelial cancer. The overall study: When patients started atezolizumab at some point between 2014 and 2015, it was given at 1,200 mg intravenously every 3 weeks. Bladder-origin urothelial cancer in males covered about 90% of the 29 patients. Median T cell yield per blood sample was around 130,000 cells.

This CDR3 region has 16 residues. Germline lookup yields CDR1 WSHSY and CDR2 SAAADI. With 4 bases clipped from V and 4 bases from J, the junction kept 12 bases outside the gene matches. This clone occurred a few times. Its antigen is unidentified. Noted time point: peripheral blood 6 weeks after treatment start. Study-wide results and caveats: When pretreatment blood TCR clonality was below the median, it predicted better survival.

Libraries were prepared by immunoSEQ multiplex PCR; TCRdb keeps only in-frame clonotypes and omits some of them. The sample includes roughly 110,000 clones, about 91% of them seen just once. This TCR derives from a man in his sixties with urothelial cancer. The chain uses TRBV10-2 and TRBJ1-1; TRBD1 aligns across 7 bases. The sequences come from PBMCs, collected around atezolizumab (anti-PD-L1) treatment. In nucleotides, the CDR3 is TGCGCCAGCAGTGTAGTTGGGGCAGGGGGGAGCACTGAAGCTTTCTTT. Encoded protein: CASSVVGAGGSTEAFF.